This entry features one T cell receptor beta chain sequence. Its target is not known. The CDR3 loop spans 16 amino acids. V dropped 5 bases and J dropped 0 bases, with 14 bases sitting between them. Germline-derived CDR1 and CDR2 are MGHRA and YSYEKL. Original analysis: The study's classifier, a distant-metastasis tool for papillary thyroid cancer, was built using CDR3 differences across clinicopathological groups. TCRdb re-called the PCR reads via MiXCR. TCRdb, rather than the study authors, made the V and J calls. The sample has tens of thousands of clones; 20% to 25% are singletons. There were no patients who had received any treatment before thyroid surgery. This sample was included in a study of metastatic and nonmetastatic thyroid tumors. Across the whole study: Repertoires were compared across blood and tumor or nodule tissue from malignant and benign thyroid patients. Findings of the study overall: Malignant tumors reportedly showed significantly higher TCR beta diversity than benign nodules in both blood and tumor.

The TCR was taken from a female donor with papillary thyroid cancer or a benign thyroid nodule (not recorded which). Some clones in this sample may be carry-over from other donors' samples. The chain has TRBV4-1 and TRBJ1-3; the D gene is possibly TRBD1 (6 bases). Sequenced: blood. In nucleotides, the CDR3 is TGCGCCAGCAGCGACCCGACAGGCCACTCTGGAAACACCATATATTTT. Translation gives CASSDPTGHSGNTIYF.